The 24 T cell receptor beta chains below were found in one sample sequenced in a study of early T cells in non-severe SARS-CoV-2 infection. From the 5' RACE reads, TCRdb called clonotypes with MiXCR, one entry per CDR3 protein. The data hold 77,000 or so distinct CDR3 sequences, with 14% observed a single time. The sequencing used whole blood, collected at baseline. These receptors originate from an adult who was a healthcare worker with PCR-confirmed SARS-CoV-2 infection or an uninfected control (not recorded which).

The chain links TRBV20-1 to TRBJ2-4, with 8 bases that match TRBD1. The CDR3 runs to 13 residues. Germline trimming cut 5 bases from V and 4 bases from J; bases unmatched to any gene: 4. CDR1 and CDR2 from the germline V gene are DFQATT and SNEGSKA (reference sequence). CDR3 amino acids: CSAADRVKNIQYF. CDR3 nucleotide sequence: TGCAGTGCTGCGGACAGGGTTAAAAACATTCAGTACTTC.

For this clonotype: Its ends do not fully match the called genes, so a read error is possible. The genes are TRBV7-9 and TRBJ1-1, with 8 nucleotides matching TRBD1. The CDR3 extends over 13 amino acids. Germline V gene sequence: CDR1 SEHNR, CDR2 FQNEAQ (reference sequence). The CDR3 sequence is CASSRQGNAEAFF. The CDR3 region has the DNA TGTGCCAGCAGCCGACAGGGGAACGCTGAAGCTTTCTTT. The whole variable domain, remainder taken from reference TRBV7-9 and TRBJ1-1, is DTGVSQNPRHKITKRGQNVTFRCDPISEHNRLYWYRQTLGQGPEFLTYFQNEAQLEKSRLLSDRFSAERPKGSFSTLEIQRTEQGDSAMYLCASSRQGNAEAFFGQGTRLTVV.

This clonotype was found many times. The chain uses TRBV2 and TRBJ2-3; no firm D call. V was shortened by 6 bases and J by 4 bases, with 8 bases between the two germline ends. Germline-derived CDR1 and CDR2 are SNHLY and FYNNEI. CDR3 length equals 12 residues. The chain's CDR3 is CASSPEPDTQYF. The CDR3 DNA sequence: TGTGCCAGCAGCCCCGAGCCAGATACGCAGTATTTT.

For the CDR3, the DNA is TGCAGTGCTAGGGTCCGGGGGCGGGAGTTTACAGATACGCAGTATTTT. This sequence encodes CSARVRGREFTDTQYF. This chain links TRBV20-1 with TRBJ2-3, with D possibly being TRBD2 (7 bases). The CDR3 has 16 amino acids. Trimming left V 3 bases short and J 3 bases short, with 19 bases between. In germline, CDR1 is DFQATT, CDR2 SNEGSKA (reference sequence).

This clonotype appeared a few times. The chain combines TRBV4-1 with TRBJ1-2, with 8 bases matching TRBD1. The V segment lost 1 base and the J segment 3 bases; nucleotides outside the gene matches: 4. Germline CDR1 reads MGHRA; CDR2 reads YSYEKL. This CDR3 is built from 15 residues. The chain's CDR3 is CASSQVSGGHYGYTF. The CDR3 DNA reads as TGCGCCAGCAGCCAAGTTTCAGGGGGCCACTATGGCTACACCTTC.

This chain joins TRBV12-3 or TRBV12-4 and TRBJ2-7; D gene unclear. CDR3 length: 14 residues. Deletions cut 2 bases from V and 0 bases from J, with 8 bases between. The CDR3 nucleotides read TGTGCCAGCAGTTTACAAGGCGGCTCCTACGAGCAGTACTTC. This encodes CASSLQGGSYEQYF.

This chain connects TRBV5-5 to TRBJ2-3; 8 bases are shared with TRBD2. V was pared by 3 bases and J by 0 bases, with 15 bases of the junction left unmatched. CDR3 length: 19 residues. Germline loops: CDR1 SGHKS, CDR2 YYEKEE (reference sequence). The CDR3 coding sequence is TGTGCCAGCAGCTCCTCGGGAGGGCTTCTGAGGGCTAGCACAGATACGCAGTATTTT. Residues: CASSSSGGLLRASTDTQYF.

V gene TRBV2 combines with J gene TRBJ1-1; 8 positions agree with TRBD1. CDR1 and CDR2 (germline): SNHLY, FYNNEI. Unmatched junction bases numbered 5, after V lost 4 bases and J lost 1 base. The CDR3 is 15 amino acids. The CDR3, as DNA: TGTGCCAGCAGTGGCCCGACAGGGGCGAACACTGAAGCTTTCTTT. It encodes CASSGPTGANTEAFF.

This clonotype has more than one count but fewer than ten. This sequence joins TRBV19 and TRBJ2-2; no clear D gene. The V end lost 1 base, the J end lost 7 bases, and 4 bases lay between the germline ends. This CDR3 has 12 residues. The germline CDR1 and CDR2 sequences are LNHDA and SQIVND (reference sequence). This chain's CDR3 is CASSIGIGELFF. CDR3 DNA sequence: TGTGCCAGTAGTATAGGGATCGGGGAGCTGTTTTTT.

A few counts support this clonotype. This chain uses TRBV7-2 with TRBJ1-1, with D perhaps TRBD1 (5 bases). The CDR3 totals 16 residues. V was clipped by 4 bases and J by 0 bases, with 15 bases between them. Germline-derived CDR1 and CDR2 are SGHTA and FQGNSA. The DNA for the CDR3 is TGTGCCAGCAGCTCCCGACAGCTGCCCATGAACACTGAAGCTTTCTTT. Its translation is CASSSRQLPMNTEAFF. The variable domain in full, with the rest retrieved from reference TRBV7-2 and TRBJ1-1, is GAGVSQSPSNKVTEKGKDVELRCDPISGHTALYWYRQSLGQGLEFLIYFQGNSAPDKSGLPSDRFSAERTGGSVSTLTIQRTQQEDSAVYLCASSSRQLPMNTEAFFGQGTRLTVV.

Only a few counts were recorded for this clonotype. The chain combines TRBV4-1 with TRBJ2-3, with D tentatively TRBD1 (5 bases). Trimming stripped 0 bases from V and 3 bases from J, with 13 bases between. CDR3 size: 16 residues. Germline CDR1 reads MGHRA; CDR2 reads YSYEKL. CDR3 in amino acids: CASSQEGARLTDTQYF. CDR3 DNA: TGCGCCAGCAGCCAAGAAGGGGCCCGGTTGACAGATACGCAGTATTTT.

In DNA, the CDR3 is TGCAGCGTTTTGGGGGAGGGGAGCGATGAGCAGTTCTTC. Translating gives CSVLGEGSDEQFF. The chain is built from TRBV29-1 and TRBJ2-1; 7 bases agree with TRBD2. V shed 5 bases and J 8 bases; nucleotides not matched to a gene: 9. The CDR3 totals 13 residues. Germline V gives CDR1 SQVTM, CDR2 ANQGSEA.

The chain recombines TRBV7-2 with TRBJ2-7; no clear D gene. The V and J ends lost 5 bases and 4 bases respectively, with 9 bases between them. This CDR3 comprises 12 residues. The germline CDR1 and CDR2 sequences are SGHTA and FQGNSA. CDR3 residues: CASSPAPYEQYF. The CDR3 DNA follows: TGTGCCAGCAGCCCCGCCCCATACGAGCAGTACTTC.

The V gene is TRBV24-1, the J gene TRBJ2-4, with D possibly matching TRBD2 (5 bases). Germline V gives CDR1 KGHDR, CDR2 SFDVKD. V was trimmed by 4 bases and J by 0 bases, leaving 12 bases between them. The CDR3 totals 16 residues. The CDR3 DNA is TGTGCCACCAGTGACTCCCTAGCAGCAGCCAAAAACATTCAGTACTTC. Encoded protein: CATSDSLAAAKNIQYF.

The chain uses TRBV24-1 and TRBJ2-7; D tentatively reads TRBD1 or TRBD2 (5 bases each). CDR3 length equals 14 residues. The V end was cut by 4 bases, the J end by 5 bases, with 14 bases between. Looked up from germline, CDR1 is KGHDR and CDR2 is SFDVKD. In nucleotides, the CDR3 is TGTGCCACCAGTGACCCGGGACGGGCGGACGAGCAGTACTTC. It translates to CATSDPGRADEQYF.

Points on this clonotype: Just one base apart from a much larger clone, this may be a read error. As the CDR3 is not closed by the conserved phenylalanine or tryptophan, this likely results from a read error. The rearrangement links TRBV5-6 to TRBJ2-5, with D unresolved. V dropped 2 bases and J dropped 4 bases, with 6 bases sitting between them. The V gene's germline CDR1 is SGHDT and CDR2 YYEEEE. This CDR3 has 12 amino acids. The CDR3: CASSLAGETQYL. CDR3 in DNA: TGTGCCAGCAGCTTAGCCGGAGAGACCCAGTACTTA.

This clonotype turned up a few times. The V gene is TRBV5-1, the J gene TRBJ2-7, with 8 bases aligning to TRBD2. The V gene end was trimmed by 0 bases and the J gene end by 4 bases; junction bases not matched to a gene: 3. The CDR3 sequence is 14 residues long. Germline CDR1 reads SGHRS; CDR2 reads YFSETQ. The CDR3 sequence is CASSLESGSYEQYF. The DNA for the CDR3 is TGCGCCAGCAGCTTGGAGAGCGGGAGTTACGAGCAGTACTTC.

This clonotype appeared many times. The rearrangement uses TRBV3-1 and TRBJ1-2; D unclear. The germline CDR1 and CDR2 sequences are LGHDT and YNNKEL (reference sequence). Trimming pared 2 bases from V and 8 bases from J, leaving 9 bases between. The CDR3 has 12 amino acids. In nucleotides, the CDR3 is TGTGCCAGCAGCCAAACGACTGTCGGCTACACCTTC. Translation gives CASSQTTVGYTF.

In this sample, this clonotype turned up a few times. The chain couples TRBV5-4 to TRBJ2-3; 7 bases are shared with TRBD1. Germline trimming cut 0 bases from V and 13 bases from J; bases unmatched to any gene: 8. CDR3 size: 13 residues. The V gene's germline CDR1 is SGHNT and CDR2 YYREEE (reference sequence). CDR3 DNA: TGTGCCAGCAGCTTGGCCAGGGGGACCTTCGAGTATTTT. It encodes CASSLARGTFEYF.

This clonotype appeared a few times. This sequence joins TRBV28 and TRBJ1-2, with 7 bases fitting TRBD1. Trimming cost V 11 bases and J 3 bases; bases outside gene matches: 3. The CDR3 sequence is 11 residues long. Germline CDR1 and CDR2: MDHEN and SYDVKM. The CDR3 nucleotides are TGTGCCGTGGGACAGTACTATGGCTACACCTTC. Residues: CAVGQYYGYTF.

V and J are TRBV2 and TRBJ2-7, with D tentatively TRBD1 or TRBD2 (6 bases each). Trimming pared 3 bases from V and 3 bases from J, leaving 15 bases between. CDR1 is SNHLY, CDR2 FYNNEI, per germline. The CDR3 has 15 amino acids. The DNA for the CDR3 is TGTGCCAGCAGTGAGACAGGCGGGACCAACTACGAGCAGTACTTC. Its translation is CASSETGGTNYEQYF.

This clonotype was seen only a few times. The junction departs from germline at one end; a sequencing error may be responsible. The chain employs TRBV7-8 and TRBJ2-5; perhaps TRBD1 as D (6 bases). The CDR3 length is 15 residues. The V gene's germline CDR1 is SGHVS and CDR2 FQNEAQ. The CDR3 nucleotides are TGTGCCAGCAGCGTAGCCGGGACAACAAAAGAGACCCAGTACTTC. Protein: CASSVAGTTKETQYF.

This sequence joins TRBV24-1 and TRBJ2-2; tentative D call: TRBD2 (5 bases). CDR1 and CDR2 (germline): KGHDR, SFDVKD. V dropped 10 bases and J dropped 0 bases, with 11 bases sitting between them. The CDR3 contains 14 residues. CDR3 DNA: TGTGCCACTGAGGGATCCGCGAACACCGGGGAGCTGTTTTTT. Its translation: CATEGSANTGELFF.

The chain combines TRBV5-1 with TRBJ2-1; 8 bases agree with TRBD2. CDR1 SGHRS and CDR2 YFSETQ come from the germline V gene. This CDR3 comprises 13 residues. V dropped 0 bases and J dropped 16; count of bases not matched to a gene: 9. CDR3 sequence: CASSLELAEENFF. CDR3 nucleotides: TGCGCCAGCAGCTTGGAACTAGCGGAAGAGAATTTCTTC.